One and the same sample provided the 21 T cell receptor beta chains below, sequenced in a study of OX40 agonist ivuxolimab in advanced cancers. This table comes from immunoSEQ multiplex PCR, and its TCRdb copy is limited to in-frame clones, with some not included. Among more than 50,000 clones listed, 85% were seen once. The specimen comprised CD4+ or CD8+ T cells sorted from blood, sampled in a trial of the OX40 agonist ivuxolimab. The receptor source for this set is an adult with an advanced solid tumor such as melanoma, head and neck, liver or kidney cancer.

The gene calls are TRBV9 and TRBJ1-1; possibly TRBD1 for D (5 bases). The CDR3 totals 14 residues. The V and J ends lost 2 bases and 4 bases respectively, with 12 bases between them. CDR1 SGDLS and CDR2 YYNGEE come from the germline V gene. CDR3 bases: TGTGCCAGCAGCGTTGGCAGGGTGGCCACTGAAGCTTTCTTT. Translated: CASSVGRVATEAFF.

This clone occurred a few times. The CDR3 region is CASRPQGSSYEQYF. CDR3 DNA: TGTGCCAGTAGACCACAGGGGAGCTCCTACGAGCAGTACTTC. The chain couples TRBV19 to TRBJ2-7; 7 bases are a match to TRBD1. Germline V CDR1 and CDR2: LNHDA, SQIVND (reference sequence). The J segment lost 0 bases and the V segment lost 6 bases, leaving 5 bases of the junction unmatched. This CDR3 region has 14 residues. The entire variable domain, with the rest obtained from reference TRBV19 and TRBJ2-7, is as follows: DGGITQSPKYLFRKEGQNVTLSCEQNLNHDAMYWYRQDPGQGLRLIYYSQIVNDFQKGDIAEGYSVSREKKESFPLTVTSAQKNPTAFYLCASRPQGSSYEQYFGPGTRLTVT.

V gene TRBV19 combines with J gene TRBJ1-3; the D is unclear. The V gene lost 2 bases and the J gene lost 10 bases, with 9 bases spanning the gap. The CDR3 is 12 amino acids. Germline V lookup: CDR1 LNHDA, CDR2 SQIVND (reference sequence). This CDR3 reads CASSISGQTIYF. The CDR3, as DNA: TGTGCCAGTAGTATAAGCGGGCAAACCATATATTTT.

The chain couples TRBV27 to TRBJ2-1; D gene unclear. V shed 5 bases and J shed 6 bases, with 17 bases lying between them. The CDR3 spans 15 residues. The V gene's germline CDR1 is MNHEY and CDR2 SMNVEV (reference sequence). As DNA, the CDR3 is TGTGCCAGCAGTACACACCAAGGTCCCTTCAATGAGCAGTTCTTC. This encodes CASSTHQGPFNEQFF.

The chain couples TRBV19 to TRBJ2-3; D is tentatively TRBD1 or TRBD2 (5 bases each). The germline CDR1 and CDR2 sequences are LNHDA and SQIVND (reference sequence). The V gene lost 6 bases and the J gene lost 0 bases, with 16 bases spanning the gap. CDR3 size: 16 residues. The CDR3 reads CASSQKGGGSTDTQYF. CDR3 coding DNA: TGTGCCAGTAGCCAGAAGGGTGGGGGAAGCACAGATACGCAGTATTTT.

The chain recombines TRBV15 with TRBJ2-2; 9 nucleotides agree with TRBD2. Trimming at V came to 7 bases and at J to 0 bases, leaving 0 bases not matched to a gene. Germline-derived CDR1 and CDR2 are LNHNV and YYDKDF (reference sequence). The CDR3 runs 14 residues. DNA for the CDR3: TGTGCCACCAAGCGGGGGGCGAACACCGGGGAGCTGTTTTTT. Its protein is CATKRGANTGELFF. Full variable domain (rest looked up from reference TRBV15 and TRBJ2-2): DAMVIQNPRYQVTQFGKPVTLSCSQTLNHNVMYWYQQKSSQAPKLLFHYYDKDFNNEADTPDNFQSRRPNTSFCFLDIRSPGLGDTAMYLCATKRGANTGELFFGEGSRLTVL.

This clone came up once. The DNA for the CDR3 is TGTGCCAGCAGCGCAACTAGCGGGAGTAGGGATGAGCAGTTCTTC. This encodes CASSATSGSRDEQFF. The chain links TRBV11-2 to TRBJ2-1, with TRBD2 identical over 11 bases. The CDR3 spans 15 residues. CDR1 and CDR2 from the germline V gene are SGHAT and FQNNGV. Trimming removed 5 bases from V and 8 bases from J; junction bases left unmatched: 8.

This chain links TRBV5-6 with TRBJ2-3; D unclear. V was trimmed by 2 bases and J by 0 bases, leaving 7 bases between them. The CDR3 is 14 residues long. Germline-derived CDR1 and CDR2 are SGHDT and YYEEEE. CDR3 in amino acids: CASSFIRSTDTQYF. CDR3 sequence (DNA): TGTGCCAGCAGCTTTATTAGGAGCACAGATACGCAGTATTTT.

The gene calls are TRBV27 and TRBJ2-7, with D possibly being TRBD1 or TRBD2 (5 bases each). There are 14 residues in the CDR3. Trimming removed 5 bases from V and 4 bases from J, with 15 bases in between. Germline V CDR1 and CDR2: MNHEY, SMNVEV (reference sequence). This chain's CDR3 is CASSPISRGYEQYF. For the CDR3, the DNA is TGTGCCAGCAGTCCCATTTCGAGGGGATACGAGCAGTACTTC.

The chain links TRBV7-9 to TRBJ1-4, with D possibly matching TRBD1 (5 bases). The V and J ends lost 0 bases and 6 bases respectively, with 8 bases between them. The CDR3 extends over 14 amino acids. Germline V CDR1 and CDR2: SEHNR, FQNEAQ (reference sequence). The CDR3 DNA reads TGTGCCAGCAGCTTAGCGCAAGGGGATGAAAAACTGTTTTTT. This codes for CASSLAQGDEKLFF.

This chain joins TRBV2 and TRBJ2-5, with TRBD1 matching over 8 bases. The germline CDR1 and CDR2 sequences are SNHLY and FYNNEI. With 7 bases clipped from V and 5 bases from J, the junction kept 9 bases outside the gene matches. This CDR3 comprises 14 residues. The CDR3 protein is CASKDRGGMETQYF. CDR3 nucleotide sequence: TGTGCCAGCAAAGACAGGGGTGGAATGGAGACCCAGTACTTC.

This clone was seen just once. CDR3 region: CASSLTSSSYEQYF. The CDR3 nucleotides are TGTGCCAGCAGCTTAACTAGCAGCTCCTACGAGCAGTACTTC. The V and J genes are TRBV11-2 and TRBJ2-7, with TRBD2 as a possible D gene (6 bases). The V gene lost 2 bases and the J gene lost 0 bases, with 8 bases spanning the gap. CDR3 length: 14 amino acids. Germline CDR1 and CDR2: SGHAT and FQNNGV.

The J gene is TRBJ2-3, the V gene TRBV6-5; a possible D gene is TRBD1 (5 bases). Germline CDR1 and CDR2: MNHEY and SVGAGI. This CDR3 is built from 14 residues. The ends were cut back, 5 bases at V and 2 bases at J, with 11 bases in the middle. This chain's CDR3 is CASSDSYYTDTQYF. CDR3 nucleotides: TGTGCCAGCAGTGACAGCTACTACACAGATACGCAGTATTTT.

V is TRBV18 and J is TRBJ2-1, with 8 bases aligning to TRBD2. Per the germline V gene, CDR1 is KGHSH and CDR2 is LQKENI. J was trimmed by 5 bases and V by 3 bases; bases with no gene match: 9. The CDR3 sequence is 16 residues long. CDR3 residues: CASSPNSGSVDNEQFF. The CDR3 coding sequence is TGTGCCAGCTCACCTAACAGCGGGAGCGTAGACAATGAGCAGTTCTTC.

This chain joins TRBV6-1 and TRBJ2-7; 14 positions match TRBD2. The germline CDR1 and CDR2 sequences are MNHNS and SASEGT. With 6 bases clipped from V and 4 bases from J, the junction kept 2 bases outside the gene matches. CDR3 length: 14 amino acids. CDR3 coding DNA: TGTGCCAGCAGCGGACTAGCGGGAGGATACGAGCAGTACTTC. Amino acids: CASSGLAGGYEQYF.

V usage is TRBV21-1 and J usage is TRBJ2-5. TRBV21-1 is flagged as a pseudogene. The CDR3 has 15 amino acids. The DNA for the CDR3 is TGTGCCAGCAGCGGCCGGGCCCCGAAGGGAGAGACCCAGTACTTC. Residues: CASSGRAPKGETQYF.

The rearrangement joins TRBV27 to TRBJ2-7; possibly TRBD2 for D (6 bases). Germline-derived CDR1 and CDR2 are MNHEY and SMNVEV (reference sequence). V was trimmed by 2 bases and J by 2 bases, leaving 13 bases between them. This CDR3 region has 15 residues. CDR3 amino acids: CASSLAAGRPYEQYF. CDR3 nucleotide sequence: TGTGCCAGCAGTTTAGCCGCAGGGAGGCCCTACGAGCAGTACTTC.

The rearrangement joins TRBV15 to TRBJ2-1; the D is unclear. The CDR3 loop spans 15 amino acids. Per germline, CDR1 LNHNV and CDR2 YYDKDF (reference sequence). Trimming removed 0 bases from V and 2 bases from J, with 8 bases in between. The CDR3 reads CATSRDLVPYNEQFF. The DNA for the CDR3 is TGTGCCACCAGCAGAGATCTCGTTCCCTACAATGAGCAGTTCTTC.

The chain employs TRBV5-4 and TRBJ2-7, with D tentatively TRBD2 (6 bases). This CDR3 is built from 17 residues. V lost 4 bases and J lost 1, with 21 bases in between. Looked up from germline, CDR1 is SGHNT and CDR2 is YYREEE (reference sequence). The CDR3 spells CASSPGTGTTVSYEQYF. Written as DNA, the CDR3 is TGTGCCAGCAGCCCCGGGACTGGAACGACCGTATCCTACGAGCAGTACTTC.

V is TRBV5-4 and J is TRBJ1-4, with a possible D match to TRBD1 (5 bases). V lost 0 bases, J lost 7 bases, and 10 bases lay in between. This CDR3 is built from 14 residues. The germline CDR1 and CDR2 sequences are SGHNT and YYREEE (reference sequence). The CDR3 DNA reads TGTGCCAGCAGCTTGGAAACAGGTCCTGAAAAACTGTTTTTT. Its translation: CASSLETGPEKLFF.

The chain joins TRBV19 to TRBJ2-5, with D tentatively TRBD1 or TRBD2 (5 bases each). This CDR3 contains 14 residues. The germline V gene has CDR1 LNHDA and CDR2 SQIVND (reference sequence). Between the trimmed V and J ends, which lost 6 bases and 3 bases, there was a span of 14 bases. DNA of the CDR3: TGTGCCAGTAGGGATTCGGGGCAGGAAGAGACCCAGTACTTC. Translating it yields CASRDSGQEETQYF. The whole variable domain, remainder taken from reference TRBV19 and TRBJ2-5, is DGGITQSPKYLFRKEGQNVTLSCEQNLNHDAMYWYRQDPGQGLRLIYYSQIVNDFQKGDIAEGYSVSREKKESFPLTVTSAQKNPTAFYLCASRDSGQEETQYFGPGTRLLVL.